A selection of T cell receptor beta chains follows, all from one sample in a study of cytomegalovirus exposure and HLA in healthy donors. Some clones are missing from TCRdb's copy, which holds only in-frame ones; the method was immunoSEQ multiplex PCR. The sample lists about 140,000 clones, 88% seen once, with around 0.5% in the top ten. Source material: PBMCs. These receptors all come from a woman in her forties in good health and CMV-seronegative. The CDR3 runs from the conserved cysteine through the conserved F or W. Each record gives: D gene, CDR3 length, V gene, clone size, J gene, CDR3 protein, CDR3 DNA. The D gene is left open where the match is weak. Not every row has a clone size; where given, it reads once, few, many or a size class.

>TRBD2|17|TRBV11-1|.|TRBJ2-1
CASSSRPTSGGANEQFF
TGTGCCAGCAGCTCCCGGCCGACTAGCGGGGGAGCGAATGAGCAGTTCTTC
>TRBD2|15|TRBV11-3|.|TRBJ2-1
CASGRTSESYNEQFF
TGTGCCAGCGGAAGGACTAGCGAGTCCTACAATGAGCAGTTCTTC
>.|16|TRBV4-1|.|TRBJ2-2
CASSQGLASNTGELFF
TGCGCCAGCAGCCAAGGCCTAGCGTCTAACACCGGGGAGCTGTTTTTT
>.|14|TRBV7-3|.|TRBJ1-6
CASSYNSYNSPLHF
TGTGCCAGCAGCTACAACTCCTATAATTCACCCCTCCACTTT
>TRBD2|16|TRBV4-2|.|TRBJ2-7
CASSQPLAGSSYEQYF
TGTGCCAGCAGCCAGCCCCTAGCGGGGAGCTCCTACGAGCAGTACTTC
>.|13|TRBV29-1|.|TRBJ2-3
CSVEVAGTDTQYF
TGCAGCGTTGAAGTGGCCGGCACAGATACGCAGTATTTT
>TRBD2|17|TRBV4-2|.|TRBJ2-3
CASSQTGTSGNTDTQYF
TGTGCCAGCAGCCAAACCGGGACTAGCGGGAACACAGATACGCAGTATTTT
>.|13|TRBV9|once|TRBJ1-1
CASSVQSNTEAFF
TGTGCCAGCAGCGTACAGTCCAACACTGAAGCTTTCTTT
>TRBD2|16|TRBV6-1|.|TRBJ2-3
CASSEWLAGVRDTQYF
TGTGCCAGCAGTGAATGGCTAGCGGGAGTTCGGGATACGCAGTATTTT
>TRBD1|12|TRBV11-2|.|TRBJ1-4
CASRGRGPKLFF
TGTGCCAGCAGAGGAAGGGGGCCAAAACTGTTTTTT
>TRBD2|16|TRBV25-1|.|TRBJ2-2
CASSELAGGDTGELFF
TGTGCCAGCAGTGAGCTAGCGGGAGGAGACACCGGGGAGCTGTTTTTT
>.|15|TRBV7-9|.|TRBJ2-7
CASSSGQAHNYEQYF
TGTGCCAGCAGTTCCGGTCAGGCCCACAACTACGAGCAGTACTTC
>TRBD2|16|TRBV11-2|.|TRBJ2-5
CASSLVEGGLAETQYF
TGTGCCAGCAGCTTAGTAGAGGGGGGACTAGCGGAGACCCAGTACTTC
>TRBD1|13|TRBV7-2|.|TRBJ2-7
CASSRDRGYEQYF
TGTGCCAGCAGCCGGGACAGAGGCTACGAGCAGTACTTC
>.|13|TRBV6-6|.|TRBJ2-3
CASSWAGTDTQYF
TGTGCCAGCAGTTGGGCAGGGACAGATACGCAGTATTTT
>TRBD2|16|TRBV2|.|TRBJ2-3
CASLPGGGRGDPTQYF
TGTGCCAGCTTACCCGGGGGCGGGAGGGGAGATCCTACGCAGTATTTT
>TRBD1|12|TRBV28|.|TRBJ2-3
CASSHYTGVHLF
TGTGCCAGCAGTCATTATACAGGGGTCCATCTTTTT
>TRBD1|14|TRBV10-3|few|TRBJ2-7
CAISESSDRDEQYF
TGTGCCATCAGTGAGTCCTCGGACAGGGACGAGCAGTACTTC
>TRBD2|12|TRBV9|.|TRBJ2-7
CASRGGTSEQYF
TGTGCCAGCCGGGGGGGTACAAGCGAGCAGTACTTC
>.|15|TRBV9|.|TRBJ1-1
CASSVARGGRTEAFF
TGTGCCAGCAGCGTAGCCCGAGGGGGTAGAACTGAAGCTTTCTTT
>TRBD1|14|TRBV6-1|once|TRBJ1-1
CASSDLGGSREAFF
TGTGCCAGCAGTGATTTAGGGGGCTCTCGCGAAGCTTTCTTT
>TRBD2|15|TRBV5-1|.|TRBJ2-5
CASSLGLAGGETQYF
TGCGCCAGCAGCTTGGGACTAGCGGGAGGGGAGACCCAGTACTTC
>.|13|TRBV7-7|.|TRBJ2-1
CASSHSTWDEQFF
TGTGCCAGCAGCCATAGCACATGGGATGAGCAGTTCTTC
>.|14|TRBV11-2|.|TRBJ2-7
CASSLVRGTYEQYF
TGTGCCAGCAGCTTAGTACGAGGTACCTACGAGCAGTACTTC
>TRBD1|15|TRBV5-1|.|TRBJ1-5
CASSLEGAGYQPQHF
TGCGCCAGCAGCTTGGAGGGGGCTGGTTATCAGCCCCAGCATTTT
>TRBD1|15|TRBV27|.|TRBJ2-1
CASTPEGGLIDEQFF
TGTGCCAGCACGCCGGAAGGGGGCTTGATCGATGAGCAGTTCTTC
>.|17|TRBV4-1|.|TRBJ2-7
CASSPSFDTVSRYEQYF
TGCGCCAGCAGCCCCAGTTTCGACACAGTCTCAAGATACGAGCAGTACTTC
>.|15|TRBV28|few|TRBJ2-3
CASSQGTLRADTQYF
TGTGCCAGCAGTCAAGGGACTTTAAGGGCAGATACGCAGTATTTT
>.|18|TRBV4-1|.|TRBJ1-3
CASSQETSRRSSGNTIYF
TGCGCCAGCAGCCAAGAGACGAGCCGACGGAGCTCTGGAAACACCATATATTTT
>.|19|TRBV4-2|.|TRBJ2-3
CASSQQRGRGGRHIDTQYF
TGTGCCAGCAGCCAACAAAGGGGGCGGGGCGGGAGGCATATAGATACGCAGTATTTT
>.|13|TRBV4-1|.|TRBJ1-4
CASSQEEGEKLFF
TGCGCCAGCAGCCAAGAGGAGGGGGAAAAACTGTTTTTT
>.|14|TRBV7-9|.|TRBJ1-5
CASSLGAGEQPQHF
TGTGCCAGCAGCTTAGGGGCAGGGGAGCAGCCCCAGCATTTT
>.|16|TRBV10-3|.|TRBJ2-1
CAISERAGPRYNEQFF
TGTGCCATCAGTGAGCGGGCAGGGCCGAGATACAATGAGCAGTTCTTC
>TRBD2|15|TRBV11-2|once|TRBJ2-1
CASSLDYSGRNEQFF
TGTGCCAGCAGCTTAGATTATAGCGGGAGAAATGAGCAGTTCTTC
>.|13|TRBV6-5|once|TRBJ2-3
CASSYQDFDTQYF
TGTGCCAGCAGTTATCAGGATTTCGATACGCAGTATTTT
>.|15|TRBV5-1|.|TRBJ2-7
CASGVSGPPAYEQYF
TGCGCCAGCGGAGTAAGCGGGCCGCCCGCCTACGAGCAGTACTTC
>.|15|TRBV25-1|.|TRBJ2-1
CASSPDWSTVNEQFF
TGTGCCAGCAGTCCCGACTGGTCTACCGTCAATGAGCAGTTCTTC